Listed here are 27 T cell receptor beta chains from one sample, sequenced in a study of vaccination and CD4 T cells after COVID-19. Cultured CD4+ T-cell DNA underwent Oncomine TCR Beta short-read sequencing. TCRdb re-called the PCR reads through MiXCR, storing one row per CDR3 protein. The sample lists roughly 15,000 distinct CDR3 sequences, roughly 50% occurring once. These receptors' antigens are unknown. Treatment given: roughly ten-day PBMC culture with coronavirus spike peptide pools or control peptides (ViraFEST assay). The sequencing sample was made of CD4+ T cells from blood, cultured in vitro. The receptors shown here come from a human donor who had recovered from COVID-19.

This sequence joins TRBV12-5 and TRBJ2-1; TRBD2 might be the D (5 bases). Germline assignment: CDR1 LGHNT and CDR2 FRNRAP. The CDR3 spans 14 residues. The V gene lost 0 bases and the J gene lost 9 bases, with 12 bases spanning the gap. CDR3 in DNA: TGTGCTAGTGGTTTGGTATTAGGAGCGGTTGAGCAGTTCTTC. Protein: CASGLVLGAVEQFF.

This clonotype occurred a few times. The chain couples TRBV2 to TRBJ1-2; no reliable D call. The CDR3 extends over 13 amino acids. CDR1 is SNHLY, CDR2 FYNNEI, per germline. Trimming removed 4 bases from V and 4 bases from J, with 10 bases in between. The CDR3 DNA is TGTGCCAGCAGTGCCGGGGTGAGCTATGGCTACACCTTC. This encodes CASSAGVSYGYTF. Full variable domain (missing parts from reference TRBV2 and TRBJ1-2): EPEVTQTPSHQVTQMGQEVILRCVPISNHLYFYWYRQILGQKVEFLVSFYNNEISEKSEIFDDQFSVERPDGSNFTLKIRSTKLEDSAMYFCASSAGVSYGYTFGSGTRLTVV.

This chain uses TRBV10-3 with TRBJ2-7; 7 bases align to TRBD2. Germline V lookup: CDR1 ENHRY, CDR2 SYGVKD. Trimming took 10 bases from V and 5 from J; bases not matched to a gene: 8. The CDR3 sequence is 12 residues long. Here the CDR3 reads CATKAGSNEQYF. In DNA form, the CDR3 reads TGTGCCACCAAAGCGGGGAGCAACGAGCAGTACTTC.

The genes are TRBV27 and TRBJ2-3, with D tentatively TRBD1 or TRBD2 (5 bases each). The CDR3 extends over 19 amino acids. Germline V gene sequence: CDR1 MNHEY, CDR2 SMNVEV (reference sequence). Trimming stripped 4 bases from V and 1 base from J, with 24 bases between. The CDR3 DNA follows: TGTGCCAGCAGTTCCGAGTACGGCAGGGACGCACGAGGCACAGATACGCAGTATTTT. Translated, it gives CASSSEYGRDARGTDTQYF.

The rearrangement links TRBV5-1 to TRBJ1-2, with unresolved D. Trimming cost V 0 bases and J 0 bases, with 9 bases left between them. CDR3 length: 15 residues. Germline V lookup: CDR1 SGHRS, CDR2 YFSETQ. This CDR3 is CASSLDGKTNYGYTF. CDR3 coding DNA: TGCGCCAGCAGCTTGGACGGGAAAACTAACTATGGCTACACCTTC.

V is TRBV9 and J is TRBJ1-1; D is undetermined. The V end lost 3 bases, the J end lost 6 bases, and 15 bases lay between the germline ends. Germline CDR1 SGDLS, CDR2 YYNGEE. The CDR3 extends over 14 amino acids. The CDR3 here is CASSAQIFPPEAFF. In nucleotides, the CDR3 is TGTGCCAGCAGCGCCCAGATATTCCCCCCTGAAGCTTTCTTT.

Only one count was recorded for this clonotype. V usage is TRBV27 and J usage is TRBJ2-7, with 7 nucleotides matching TRBD2. Germline V gene sequence: CDR1 MNHEY, CDR2 SMNVEV (reference sequence). V lost 3 bases to trimming and J lost 2 bases; unmatched junction nucleotides: 10. This CDR3 is 16 amino acids long. The CDR3 sequence is CASSFPWREFTYEQYF. In nucleotides, the CDR3 is TGTGCCAGCAGTTTTCCCTGGCGGGAGTTTACCTACGAGCAGTACTTC.

The chain is built from TRBV19 and TRBJ1-1; no clear D. The CDR3 consists of 15 residues. V gave up 3 bases and J gave up 1 base, with 12 bases separating them. CDR1 and CDR2 from the germline V gene are LNHDA and SQIVND (reference sequence). CDR3 sequence: CASSISSISNTEAFF. As DNA, the CDR3 is TGTGCCAGTAGTATCTCCAGCATTTCGAACACTGAAGCTTTCTTT.

This clonotype counts as medium-sized. The chain is built from TRBV11-2 and TRBJ1-1, with 9 bases identical to TRBD1. The CDR3 runs to 17 residues. Germline lookup yields CDR1 SGHAT and CDR2 FQNNGV. Trimming removed 1 base from V and 1 base from J; junction bases left unmatched: 7. The DNA for the CDR3 is TGTGCCAGCAGCTTAGTTCGGACAGGGGATCGGAACACTGAAGCTTTCTTT. Its translation: CASSLVRTGDRNTEAFF.

V and J are TRBV7-8 and TRBJ1-6; D gene unclear. The CDR3 totals 16 residues. V was pared by 5 bases and J by 5 bases, with 16 bases between. Germline lookup yields CDR1 SGHVS and CDR2 FQNEAQ. As DNA, the CDR3 is TGTGCCAGCAGCCACCAAAGGACGGCAAATAATTCACCCCTCCACTTT. It encodes CASSHQRTANNSPLHF.

The chain uses TRBV27 and TRBJ1-6; no definite D call. The germline V gene encodes CDR1 MNHEY and CDR2 SMNVEV (reference sequence). V lost 5 bases and J lost 10, with 9 bases in between. The CDR3 has 12 amino acids. The CDR3 here is CASSALSSPLHF. DNA of the CDR3: TGTGCCAGCAGTGCCCTCTCCTCACCCCTCCACTTT.

The J gene is TRBJ1-1, the V gene TRBV7-2; D unclear. Germline V CDR1 and CDR2: SGHTA, FQGNSA. Trimming shortened V by 3 bases and J by 1 base, and 9 bases separated the two germline ends. This CDR3 has 14 residues. The CDR3, as DNA: TGTGCCAGCAGCTTCTGGGCGACGAACACTGAAGCTTTCTTT. Its protein is CASSFWATNTEAFF.

The table lists this clonotype with a few counts. The V call is TRBV20-1, the J call TRBJ2-3; 9 bases agree with TRBD1. Germline lookup yields CDR1 DFQATT and CDR2 SNEGSKA (reference sequence). The CDR3 is made up of 15 amino acids. V was pared by 6 bases and J by 1 base, with 8 bases of the junction left unmatched. CDR3 residues: CSATPGQGRTDTQYF. CDR3 nucleotide sequence: TGCAGTGCCACCCCGGGACAGGGCCGCACAGATACGCAGTATTTT.

The V gene is TRBV12-5, the J gene TRBJ1-5; D gene uncertain. Germline CDR1 and CDR2: LGHNT and FRNRAP. V dropped 6 bases and J dropped 6 bases, with 12 bases sitting between them. CDR3 size: 13 residues. The CDR3 DNA is TGTGCTAGTGGCCCCGGACCGGGTCAGCCCCAGCATTTT. Protein: CASGPGPGQPQHF.

This chain joins TRBV6-2 or TRBV6-3 and TRBJ1-1; 10 bases fit TRBD1. This CDR3 has 12 residues. V trimming: 6 bases; J trimming: 10 bases; junction bases outside the gene matches: 5. Germline-derived CDR1 and CDR2 are MNHEY and SVGEGT. The CDR3 region is CASRSDRGRAFF. For the CDR3, the DNA is TGTGCCAGCAGATCAGACAGGGGGCGAGCTTTCTTT.

The V call is TRBV15, the J call TRBJ2-1; perhaps TRBD2 as D (7 bases). Germline V lookup: CDR1 LNHNV, CDR2 YYDKDF (reference sequence). CDR3 length: 14 residues. The V end was cut by 4 bases, the J end by 5 bases, with 12 bases between. CDR3: CATSKGGGHNEQFF. The CDR3 bases are TGTGCCACCAGCAAGGGGGGGGGGCACAATGAGCAGTTCTTC.

This chain joins TRBV27 and TRBJ1-6, with 7 bases fitting TRBD1. The V gene end was trimmed by 5 bases and the J gene end by 8 bases; junction bases not matched to a gene: 12. The V gene's germline CDR1 is MNHEY and CDR2 SMNVEV (reference sequence). This CDR3 is built from 16 residues. DNA for the CDR3: TGTGCCAGCAGTCGACTGTCGGGACAGTTACATTCACCCCTCCACTTT. Its protein is CASSRLSGQLHSPLHF.

The rearrangement joins TRBV7-2 to TRBJ1-5, with D unclear. The CDR3 has 13 amino acids. Germline-derived CDR1 and CDR2 are SGHTA and FQGNSA. The ends were cut back, 2 bases at V and 1 base at J, with 3 bases in the middle. The CDR3 DNA reads as TGTGCCAGCAGCTTAAAGAGCAATCAGCCCCAGCATTTT. Translated: CASSLKSNQPQHF.

The CDR3 DNA sequence: TGTGCCAGCAGTTTGGACAGGGGACGAGAGCAGTACTTC. Protein product: CASSLDRGREQYF. The V and J genes are TRBV27 and TRBJ2-7; 9 nucleotides align to TRBD1. Germline V CDR1 and CDR2: MNHEY, SMNVEV (reference sequence). Trimming took 3 bases from V and 7 from J; bases not matched to a gene: 4. The CDR3 totals 13 residues.

This clonotype occurred a few times. This chain uses TRBV19 with TRBJ1-2; TRBD1 matches at 11 bases. There are 14 residues in the CDR3. Per the germline V gene, CDR1 is LNHDA and CDR2 is SQIVND (reference sequence). Trimming at V came to 5 bases and at J to 5 bases, leaving 4 bases not matched to a gene. CDR3 DNA: TGTGCCAGTAGTGTGGACAGGGGGCTTTATGGCTACACCTTC. Its translation: CASSVDRGLYGYTF.

The chain has TRBV6-1 and TRBJ1-3; 7 bases line up with TRBD1. Trimming at V came to 6 bases and at J to 2 bases, leaving 7 bases not matched to a gene. The CDR3 runs 15 residues. Germline V gene sequence: CDR1 MNHNS, CDR2 SASEGT. The CDR3 DNA sequence: TGTGCCAGCAGGGGACAGTCCGGGCCTGGAAACACCATATATTTT. Translated: CASRGQSGPGNTIYF.

V and J are TRBV6-1 and TRBJ2-2; no firm D call. V lost 7 bases to trimming and J lost 6 bases, with 12 bases between them. The CDR3 extends over 13 amino acids. Germline CDR1 MNHNS, CDR2 SASEGT. The CDR3 DNA reads TGTGCCAGCAACCGCGATGCAGCCGGGGAGCTGTTTTTT. It encodes CASNRDAAGELFF.

This clonotype has just a few counts. The chain carries TRBV6-2 or TRBV6-3 and TRBJ2-7; 14 bases agree with TRBD2. Looked up from germline, CDR1 is MNHEY and CDR2 is SVGEGT. Trimming at V came to 7 bases and at J to 4 bases, leaving 9 bases not matched to a gene. The CDR3 is 16 amino acids. CDR3 coding DNA: TGTGCCAGCACCTCATCCGGGACTAGCGGGGGTTACGAGCAGTACTTC. It codes for CASTSSGTSGGYEQYF.

The rearrangement links TRBV7-2 to TRBJ2-1, with 11 bases matching TRBD2. V lost 1 base, J lost 7 bases, and 6 bases stayed unmatched. The germline CDR1 and CDR2 sequences are SGHTA and FQGNSA. The length of the CDR3 is 16 residues. CDR3 amino acids: CASSLGASGRSNEQFF. CDR3 DNA sequence: TGTGCCAGCAGCTTAGGGGCTAGCGGGAGGTCGAATGAGCAGTTCTTC.

This rearrangement joins TRBV6-1 to TRBJ2-7; no definite D call. The CDR3 totals 12 residues. Trimming cost V 0 bases and J 9 bases, with 9 bases left between them. Germline assignment: CDR1 MNHNS and CDR2 SASEGT. CDR3 region: CASSEALHLQYF. The CDR3 DNA sequence: TGTGCCAGCAGTGAAGCTCTCCATCTGCAGTACTTC.

This clonotype was recorded only once. The chain has TRBV7-8 and TRBJ2-1; TRBD1 or TRBD2 may be the D gene (5 bases each). The CDR3 totals 15 residues. With 7 bases removed from V and 0 bases from J, the gap between germline ends came to 13 bases. From germline, CDR1 is SGHVS and CDR2 FQNEAQ. DNA of the CDR3: TGTGCCAGCAACGACCGGGGACGCTCCTACAATGAGCAGTTCTTC. This gives the protein CASNDRGRSYNEQFF.

V gene TRBV11-3 combines with J gene TRBJ2-5; D gene uncertain. The V and J ends lost 0 bases and 6 bases respectively, with 11 bases between them. Looked up from germline, CDR1 is SGHNT and CDR2 is YENEEA. The CDR3 sequence is 14 residues long. CDR3 nucleotide sequence: TGTGCCAGCAGCTTAGATCCTGCCTCAAAGACCCAGTACTTC. Encoded protein: CASSLDPASKTQYF. Based on the CDR3 plus reference TRBV11-3 and TRBJ2-5, the full variable domain is EAGVVQSPRYKIIEKKQPVAFWCNPISGHNTLYWYLQNLGQGPELLIRYENEEAVDDSQLPKDRFSAERLKGVDSTLKIQPAELGDSAVYLCASSLDPASKTQYFGPGTRLLVL.